This TCR beta chain stems from a study of CD8+ T cells in alopecia areata. As for the study in general: Treated patients were given oral tofacitinib, which was dosed at 5 to 10 mg twice daily. Tofacitinib was given for 6 to 18 months, then stopped for 6 months.

Using a FACSAria, the CD4+ and CD8+ T cells were sorted from the PBMCs. Isolated RNA was reverse transcribed into cDNA used as the sequencing template. Data came from immunoSEQ multiplex PCR; TCRdb stores just in-frame clones and leaves some out. In the table there are hundreds of thousands of clones, about two thirds of which are singletons. V lost 4 bases, J lost 10 bases, and 15 bases stayed unmatched. CDR1 SGHRS and CDR2 YFSETQ come from the germline V gene. CDR3 size: 15 residues. Study observations and caveats: Normal skin contains resident alphabeta T cells, and these are also sequenced in scalp samples.

Note on this clone: What it binds is not known.

The sequencing here drew on CD4+ T cells sorted from blood, taken at week 0. This chain joins TRBV5-1 and TRBJ1-2, with TRBD1 matching over 8 bases. This receptor was taken from a human donor with alopecia areata. The CDR3: CASSPRTGHTAFYTF. The CDR3 region has the DNA TGCGCCAGCAGCCCCCGGACAGGGCACACTGCGTTCTACACCTTC. The variable domain in full, with the rest retrieved from reference TRBV5-1 and TRBJ1-2, is KAGVTQTPRYLIKTRGQQVTLSCSPISGHRSVSWYQQTPGQGLQFLFEYFSETQRNKGNFPGRFSGRQFSNSRSEMNVSTLELGDSALYLCASSPRTGHTAFYTFGSGTRLTVV.